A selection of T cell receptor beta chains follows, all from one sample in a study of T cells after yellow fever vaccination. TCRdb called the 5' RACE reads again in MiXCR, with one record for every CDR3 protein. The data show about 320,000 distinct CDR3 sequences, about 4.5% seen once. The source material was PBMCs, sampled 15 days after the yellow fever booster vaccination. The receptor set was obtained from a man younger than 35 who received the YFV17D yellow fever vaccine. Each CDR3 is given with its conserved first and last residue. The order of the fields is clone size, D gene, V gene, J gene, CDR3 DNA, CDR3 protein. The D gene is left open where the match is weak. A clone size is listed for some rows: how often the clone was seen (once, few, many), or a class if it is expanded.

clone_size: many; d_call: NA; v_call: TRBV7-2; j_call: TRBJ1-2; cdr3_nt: TGTGCCAGCAGCTTAGCTCTCACTCTGGGATATGGCTACACCTTC; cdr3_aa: CASSLALTLGYGYTF
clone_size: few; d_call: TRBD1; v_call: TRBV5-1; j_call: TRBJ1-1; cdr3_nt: TGCGCCAGCAGCTTGGGACCCCAGGGGGCGGGGAACACTGAAGCTTTCTTT; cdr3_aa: CASSLGPQGAGNTEAFF
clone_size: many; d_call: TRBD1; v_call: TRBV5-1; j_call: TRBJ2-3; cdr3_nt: TGCGCCAGCAGCTTCTTCGGGCAGGGGGCTGATACGCAGTATTTT; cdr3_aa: CASSFFGQGADTQYF
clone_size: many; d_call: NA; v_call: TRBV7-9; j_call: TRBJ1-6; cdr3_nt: TGTGCCACCTCCCGATCCATCCATTCACCCCTCCACTTT; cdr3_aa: CATSRSIHSPLHF
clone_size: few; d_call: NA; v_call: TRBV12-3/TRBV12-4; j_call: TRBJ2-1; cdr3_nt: TGTGCCAGCTCCGACAGCGGAGAGCAGTTCTTC; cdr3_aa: CASSDSGEQFF
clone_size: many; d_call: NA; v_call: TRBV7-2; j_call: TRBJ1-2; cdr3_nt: TGTGCCAGCAGCTCCAGGGGCGGGAAGGCCTATGGCTACACCTTC; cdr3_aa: CASSSRGGKAYGYTF
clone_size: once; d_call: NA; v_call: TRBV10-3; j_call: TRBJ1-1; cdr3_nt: TGTGCCATCAGTGAATACGTTAACACTGAAGCTTTCTTT; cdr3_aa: CAISEYVNTEAFF
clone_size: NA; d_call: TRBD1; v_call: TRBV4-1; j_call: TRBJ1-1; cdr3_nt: TGCGCCAGCAGCCATGGACACACCCGGGACAGGGGGACTGAAGCTTTCTTT; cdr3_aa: CASSHGHTRDRGTEAFF
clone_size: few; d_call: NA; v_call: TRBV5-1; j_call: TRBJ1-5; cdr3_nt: TGCGCCAGCAGCTTGGCCGAGGGTGGTCAGCCCCAGCATTTT; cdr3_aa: CASSLAEGGQPQHF
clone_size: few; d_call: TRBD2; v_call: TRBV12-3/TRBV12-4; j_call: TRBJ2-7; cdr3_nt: TGTGCCAGCAGTCCGTGGACTAGCGGGAACTACGAGCAGTACTTC; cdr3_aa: CASSPWTSGNYEQYF
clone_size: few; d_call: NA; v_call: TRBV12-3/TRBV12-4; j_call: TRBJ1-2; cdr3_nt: TGTGCCAGCAGCCCCAGGGGATCCTACTATGGCTACACCTTC; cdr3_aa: CASSPRGSYYGYTF
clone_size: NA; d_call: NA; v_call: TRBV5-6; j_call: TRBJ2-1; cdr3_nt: TGTGCCAGCAGACCTAGATCGCCACGGCCCGACAATGAGCAGTTCTTC; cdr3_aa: CASRPRSPRPDNEQFF
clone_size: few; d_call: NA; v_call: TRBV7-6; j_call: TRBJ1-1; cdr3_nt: TGTGCCAGCAGCTCCGGTCGGGGCAGTCAAACTGAAGCTTTCTTT; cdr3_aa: CASSSGRGSQTEAFF
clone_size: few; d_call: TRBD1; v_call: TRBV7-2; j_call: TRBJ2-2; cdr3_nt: TGTGCCAGCAGCCTACCGGGACAGGGGGCGACGAGCACCGGGGAGCTGTTTTTT; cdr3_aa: CASSLPGQGATSTGELFF
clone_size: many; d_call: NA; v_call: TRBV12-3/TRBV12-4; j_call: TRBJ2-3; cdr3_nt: TGTGCCAGCAGTTTATTCCTGGACACAGATACGCAGTATTTT; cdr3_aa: CASSLFLDTDTQYF
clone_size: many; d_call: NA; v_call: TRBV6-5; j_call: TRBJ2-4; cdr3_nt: TGTGCCAGCAGTTACGGGGCGGGAGCCAAAAACATTCAGTACTTC; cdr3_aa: CASSYGAGAKNIQYF
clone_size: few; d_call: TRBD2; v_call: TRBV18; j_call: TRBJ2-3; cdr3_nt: TGTGCCAGCTCAGAGGGACTAGCTGCAGATACGCAGTATTTT; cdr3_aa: CASSEGLAADTQYF